The 11 T cell receptor beta chains below all came from one sample that was sequenced in a study of T cells in Graves' hyperthyroidism and ophthalmopathy. TCR beta CDR3 regions were amplified from RNA. The HTBI primer set was used in a first-round RT-PCR of the TCR CDR3. TCRdb reanalysed the multiplex PCR reads using MiXCR and keeps one entry per CDR3 protein. The table records some 270,000 distinct CDR3 sequences, more than 10% of them present only once. The sample consisted of blood. These TCRs come from a woman aged 30 to 39 with Graves' hyperthyroidism that later progressed to Graves' ophthalmopathy.

The V call is TRBV6-1, the J call TRBJ2-1; 11 bases map to TRBD2. V lost 5 bases, J lost 6 bases, and 9 bases stayed unmatched. Germline V gene sequence: CDR1 MNHNS, CDR2 SASEGT. This CDR3 is 16 amino acids long. CDR3 nucleotides: TGTGCCAGCAGTCTCCAGGTAGCGGGAGGGCCCAATGAGCAGTTCTTC. This translates into CASSLQVAGGPNEQFF.

This clonotype was counted between two and nine times. This rearrangement joins TRBV19 to TRBJ2-7; no firm D call. The V end lost 5 bases, the J end lost 2 bases, and 13 bases lay between the germline ends. The CDR3 loop spans 14 amino acids. The germline V gene has CDR1 LNHDA and CDR2 SQIVND (reference sequence). CDR3 nucleotides: TGTGCCAGTAGTCAAACCCGGACCGCCTACGAGCAGTACTTC. It encodes CASSQTRTAYEQYF.

This clonotype was found many times. V gene TRBV6-1 combines with J gene TRBJ1-5, with a weak D call TRBD1 (6 bases). Germline loops: CDR1 MNHNS, CDR2 SASEGT. V lost 6 bases and J lost 6, with 12 bases in between. The length of the CDR3 is 13 residues. CDR3 DNA sequence: TGTGCCAGCAGCGGGACAACCATTCAGCCCCAGCATTTT. Its translation is CASSGTTIQPQHF.

This clonotype appeared many times. The V call is TRBV6-1, the J call TRBJ2-7, with 10 bases fitting TRBD1. V shed 4 bases and J 2 bases; nucleotides not matched to a gene: 5. In germline, CDR1 is MNHNS, CDR2 SASEGT. CDR3 length: 15 residues. The CDR3 is CASSARDRGTYEQYF. The CDR3 DNA sequence: TGTGCCAGCAGTGCCCGGGACAGGGGAACCTACGAGCAGTACTTC.

This clonotype was seen a handful of times. A read error may be the cause here, since a much bigger clone is one base away. This rearrangement joins TRBV28 to TRBJ2-1, with 7 bases matching TRBD2. The CDR3 is 16 amino acids. Germline CDR1 and CDR2: MDHEN and SYDVKM. CDR3 amino acids: CASQNPWGRDYNEQLF. The CDR3 DNA is TGTGCCAGCCAGAACCCATGGGGGAGGGACTACAATGAGCAGCTCTTC.

At least ten counts were recorded for this clonotype. V usage is TRBV20-1 and J usage is TRBJ2-7; 7 bases fit TRBD2. CDR1 and CDR2 (germline): DFQATT, SNEGSKA (reference sequence). This CDR3 comprises 12 residues. V gave up 6 bases and J gave up 2 bases; unmatched junction bases: 4. The DNA for the CDR3 is TGCAGTGCCCGGGGAGGGCCCTACGAGCAGTACTTC. Encoded protein: CSARGGPYEQYF.

This clonotype was detected ten times or more. The CDR3: CASSLAGSSSGELFF. In DNA, the CDR3 is TGTGCCAGCAGCTTGGCAGGGAGTAGCAGCGGGGAGCTGTTTTTT. The J gene is TRBJ2-2, the V gene TRBV5-6; either TRBD1 or TRBD2 may supply D (5 bases each). The CDR3 runs 15 residues. Germline V gene lookup returns CDR1 SGHDT and CDR2 YYEEEE. V lost 0 bases, J lost 7 bases, and 13 bases lay in between.

This clonotype was recorded a few times. The chain joins TRBV18 to TRBJ2-7; D is unclear. The CDR3 sequence is 16 residues long. V dropped 2 bases and J dropped 1 base, with 15 bases sitting between them. CDR1 and CDR2 from the germline V gene are KGHSH and LQKENI. Here the CDR3 DNA reads TGTGCCAGCTCACCAACGGGCTCTACCCTTTCCTACGAGCAGTACTTC. It yields the protein CASSPTGSTLSYEQYF.

This clonotype appeared many times. This chain connects TRBV29-1 to TRBJ2-1; D may be TRBD1 (5 bases). The CDR3 has 14 residues. CDR1 is SQVTM and CDR2 is ANQGSEA in the germline V gene. Trimming left V 3 bases short and J 2 bases short, with 11 bases between. The CDR3 region is CSVDQGAPYNEQFF. The CDR3 DNA follows: TGCAGCGTTGATCAGGGCGCTCCCTACAATGAGCAGTTCTTC.

There are a few counts of this clonotype. The CDR3 here is CASSLSYNNEQFF. Here the CDR3 DNA reads TGCGCCAGCAGCTTGTCCTATAACAATGAGCAGTTCTTC. The chain recombines TRBV5-1 with TRBJ2-1; D is uncertain. This CDR3 has 13 residues. The ends were cut back, 1 base at V and 5 bases at J, with 7 bases in the middle. Looked up from germline, CDR1 is SGHRS and CDR2 is YFSETQ.

This clonotype was detected only a few times. The rearrangement uses TRBV4-3 and TRBJ2-1, with D maybe TRBD2 (6 bases). Germline V gene lookup returns CDR1 LGHNA and CDR2 YSLEER. The CDR3 runs 20 residues. With 0 bases removed from V and 2 bases from J, the gap between germline ends came to 23 bases. Here the CDR3 DNA reads TGCGCCAGCAGCCAAGATCGTTATAGCGGCTGGGCTCGTGCCTACAATGAGCAGTTCTTC. It is translated as CASSQDRYSGWARAYNEQFF.